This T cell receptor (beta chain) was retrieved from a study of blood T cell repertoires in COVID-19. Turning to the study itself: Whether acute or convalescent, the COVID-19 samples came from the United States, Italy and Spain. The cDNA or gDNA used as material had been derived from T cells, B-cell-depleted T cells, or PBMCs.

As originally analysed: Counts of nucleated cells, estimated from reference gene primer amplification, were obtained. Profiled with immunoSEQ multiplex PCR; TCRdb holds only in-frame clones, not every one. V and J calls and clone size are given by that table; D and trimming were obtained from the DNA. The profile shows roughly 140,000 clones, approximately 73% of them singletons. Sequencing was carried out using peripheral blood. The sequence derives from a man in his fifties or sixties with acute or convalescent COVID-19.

The CDR3 DNA sequence: TGTGCCAGCAGCTTGGGGGCAGGGACTGGAAACACCATATATTTT. This gives the protein CASSLGAGTGNTIYF. J is TRBJ1-3 and V is TRBV7-8, with a weak D call TRBD1 (6 bases). Germline values: CDR1 SGHVS, CDR2 FQNEAQ. The V gene lost 3 bases and the J gene lost 2 bases, with 11 bases spanning the gap. There are 15 residues in the CDR3.